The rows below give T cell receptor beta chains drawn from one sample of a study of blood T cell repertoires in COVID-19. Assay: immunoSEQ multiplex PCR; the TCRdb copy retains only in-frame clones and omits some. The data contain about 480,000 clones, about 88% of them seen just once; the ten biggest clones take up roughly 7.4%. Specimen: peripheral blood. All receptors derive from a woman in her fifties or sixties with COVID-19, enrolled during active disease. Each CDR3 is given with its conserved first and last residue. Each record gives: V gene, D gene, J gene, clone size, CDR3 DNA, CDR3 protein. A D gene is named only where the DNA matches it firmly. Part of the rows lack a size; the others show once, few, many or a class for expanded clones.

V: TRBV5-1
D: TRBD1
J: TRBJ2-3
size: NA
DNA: TGCGCCAGCAGCTTGCAGTATGGGACAGGGGGATCAGATACGCAGTATTTT
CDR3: CASSLQYGTGGSDTQYF

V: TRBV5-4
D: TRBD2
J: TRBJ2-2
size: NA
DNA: TGTGCCAGCAGCGCGGGACTAGCTCGCACCGGGGAGCTGTTTTTT
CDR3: CASSAGLARTGELFF

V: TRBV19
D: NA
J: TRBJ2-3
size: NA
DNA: TGTGCCAGTAGTATTCGGGGAGAGGGGACAAATACGCAGTATTTT
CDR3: CASSIRGEGTNTQYF

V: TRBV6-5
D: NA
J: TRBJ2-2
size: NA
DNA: TGTGCCAGCATAAAGGTAGCGGAGGCCGGGGAGCTGTTTTTT
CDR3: CASIKVAEAGELFF

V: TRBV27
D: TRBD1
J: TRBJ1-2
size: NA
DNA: TGTGCCAGCAGTTTGGCAGGGGGTAACTATGGCTACACCTTC
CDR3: CASSLAGGNYGYTF

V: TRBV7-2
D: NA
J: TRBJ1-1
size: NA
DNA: TGTGCCAGCAGTCTGACAGGGAACACTGAAGCTTTCTTT
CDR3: CASSLTGNTEAFF

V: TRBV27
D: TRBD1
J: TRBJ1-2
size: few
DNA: TGTGCCAGCAGCCCTGACAGGGGAGTCGATGGCTACACCTTC
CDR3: CASSPDRGVDGYTF

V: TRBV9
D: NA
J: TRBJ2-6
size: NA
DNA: TGTGCCAGCAGCGTAGTTGGAGGCTCTGGGGCCAACGTCCTGACTTTC
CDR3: CASSVVGGSGANVLTF

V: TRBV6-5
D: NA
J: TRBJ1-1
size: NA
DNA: TGTGCCAGCAGGGGGGCCGCTAAGTCTGCTTTCTTT
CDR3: CASRGAAKSAFF

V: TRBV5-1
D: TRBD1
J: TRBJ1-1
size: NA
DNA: TGCGCCAGCAGCTTAGCTACAGGGGGCTCGAACACTGAAGCTTTCTTT
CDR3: CASSLATGGSNTEAFF